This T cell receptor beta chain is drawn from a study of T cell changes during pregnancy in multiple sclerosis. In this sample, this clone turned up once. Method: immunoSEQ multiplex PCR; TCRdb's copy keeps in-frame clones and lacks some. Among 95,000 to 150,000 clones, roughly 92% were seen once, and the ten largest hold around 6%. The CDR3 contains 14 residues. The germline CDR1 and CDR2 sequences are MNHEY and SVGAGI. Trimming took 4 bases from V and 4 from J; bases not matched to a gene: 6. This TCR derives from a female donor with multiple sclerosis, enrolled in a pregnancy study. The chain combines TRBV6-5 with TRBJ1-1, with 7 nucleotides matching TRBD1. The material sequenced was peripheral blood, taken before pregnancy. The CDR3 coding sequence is TGTGCCAGCAGTTCAGACAGGGTCGGCACTGAAGCTTTCTTT. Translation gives CASSSDRVGTEAFF.